Below, 22 T cell receptor beta chains from the same sample are listed, as sequenced in a study of T cells after yellow fever vaccination. TCRdb called the 5' RACE reads again in MiXCR, with one record for every CDR3 protein. The sample includes about 340,000 distinct CDR3 sequences, 9.5% to 15% of them seen just once. The sequences come from CD4+ T cells sorted from PBMCs, collected 15 days after the yellow fever booster vaccination. All receptors derive from a man aged 18-30 years who received the YFV17D yellow fever vaccine.

The gene calls are TRBV6-2 or TRBV6-3 and TRBJ2-4; D tentatively fits TRBD1 or TRBD2 (5 bases each). Germline CDR1 reads MNHEY; CDR2 reads SVGEGT. The CDR3 totals 15 residues. Trimming removed 1 base from V and 0 bases from J, with 7 bases in between. The DNA of the CDR3 is TGTGCCAGCAGTTACTGGGGGAAAGCCAAAAACATTCAGTACTTC. Its translation is CASSYWGKAKNIQYF.

J is TRBJ2-3 and V is TRBV6-2 or TRBV6-3; D unclear. Germline V gene lookup returns CDR1 MNHEY and CDR2 SVGEGT. The CDR3 spans 15 residues. Deletions cut 2 bases from V and 3 bases from J, with 12 bases between. CDR3 sequence: CASSYRPRRTDTQYF. As DNA, the CDR3 is TGTGCCAGCAGTTACCGACCACGCCGGACAGATACGCAGTATTTT.

This clonotype has a handful of counts. This chain joins TRBV2 and TRBJ2-2; 7 bases map to TRBD1. The germline gives CDR1 SNHLY, CDR2 FYNNEI. This CDR3 is 14 amino acids long. Trimming cost V 6 bases and J 5 bases; bases outside gene matches: 6. This CDR3 is CASSEQGMTGELFF. The CDR3 region has the DNA TGTGCCAGCAGCGAACAGGGGATGACCGGGGAGCTGTTTTTT.

The chain joins TRBV18 to TRBJ1-1; D is uncertain. Trimming cost V 1 base and J 0 bases, with 12 bases left between them. This CDR3 has 16 residues. Germline lookup yields CDR1 KGHSH and CDR2 LQKENI. CDR3 nucleotide sequence: TGTGCCAGCTCACCACGGATAGCCCTCATGAACACTGAAGCTTTCTTT. This sequence encodes CASSPRIALMNTEAFF.

This sequence joins TRBV4-2 and TRBJ1-4; possibly TRBD1 for D (6 bases). The CDR3 loop spans 18 amino acids. Germline CDR1 reads LGHNA; CDR2 reads YNFKEQ. V dropped 0 bases and J dropped 4 bases, with 18 bases sitting between them. CDR3 protein: CASSQEEQGLVGNEKLFF. The CDR3 DNA follows: TGTGCCAGCAGCCAAGAAGAACAGGGTTTGGTTGGTAATGAAAAACTGTTTTTT.

The V gene is TRBV10-2, the J gene TRBJ2-5, with 8 bases that match TRBD2. Trimming took 3 bases from V and 4 from J; bases not matched to a gene: 1. The CDR3 loop spans 13 amino acids. CDR1 WSHSY and CDR2 SAAADI come from the germline V gene. The CDR3 nucleotides read TGCGCCAGCAGTGAAAGCGGGGGAGAGACCCAGTACTTC. Its translation: CASSESGGETQYF.

The chain combines TRBV6-2 or TRBV6-3 with TRBJ2-1; D possibly corresponds to TRBD2 (6 bases). CDR1 is MNHEY, CDR2 SVGEGT, per germline. The ends were cut back, 2 bases at V and 8 bases at J, with 16 bases in the middle. The CDR3 sequence is 15 residues long. The CDR3 loop is CASSYRPSGVYEQFF. CDR3 bases: TGTGCCAGCAGTTACCGGCCCTCGGGGGTCTATGAGCAGTTCTTC.

This chain joins TRBV2 and TRBJ2-3, with 9 bases fitting TRBD2. Germline assignment: CDR1 SNHLY and CDR2 FYNNEI. The length of the CDR3 is 16 residues. V shed 2 bases, J shed 6 bases, and the junction held 9 bases outside the gene matches. The CDR3 bases are TGTGCCAGCAGTGAAACCTGGCGGGGGGGCTATGATACGCAGTATTTT. This translates into CASSETWRGGYDTQYF.

The V call is TRBV6-1, the J call TRBJ1-1; 9 bases fit TRBD1. With 7 bases clipped from V and 5 bases from J, the junction kept 14 bases outside the gene matches. Germline V CDR1 and CDR2: MNHNS, SASEGT. This CDR3 has 16 amino acids. The CDR3 reads CASKPGQGSRWTEAFF. For the CDR3, the DNA is TGTGCCAGCAAGCCGGGACAGGGATCAAGGTGGACTGAAGCTTTCTTT.

The table lists this clonotype with a few counts. V usage is TRBV4-3 and J usage is TRBJ1-1; TRBD1 is a possible D gene (5 bases). The CDR3 has 16 amino acids. The V gene's germline CDR1 is LGHNA and CDR2 YSLEER. V was trimmed by 0 bases and J by 0 bases, leaving 11 bases between them. The CDR3 DNA sequence: TGCGCCAGCAGCCAAGATGCCGGGACGGTGAACACTGAAGCTTTCTTT. Its protein is CASSQDAGTVNTEAFF.

This clonotype has just a few counts. The gene calls are TRBV4-1 and TRBJ2-5; 13 bases are a match to TRBD2. The CDR3 is 17 amino acids. CDR1 is MGHRA and CDR2 is YSYEKL in the germline V gene. After removal of 2 bases from V and 4 bases from J, the junction contained 7 bases not matched to a gene. CDR3 coding DNA: TGCGCCAGCAGCCAAAGGACTAGCGGGGGAGTAGGAGAGACCCAGTACTTC. Residues: CASSQRTSGGVGETQYF.

In this sample, this clonotype turned up a few times. This sequence joins TRBV7-2 and TRBJ1-6; 8 bases are shared with TRBD1. The germline CDR1 and CDR2 sequences are SGHTA and FQGNSA. This CDR3 region has 16 residues. V shed 5 bases, J shed 3 bases, and the junction held 6 bases outside the gene matches. The CDR3, as DNA: TGTGCCAGCAGCCCCGGACAGGGCCTCTATAATTCACCCCTCCACTTT. Its protein is CASSPGQGLYNSPLHF.

The V and J genes are TRBV18 and TRBJ2-3; no reliable D call. CDR1 is KGHSH, CDR2 LQKENI, per germline. The V end lost 2 bases, the J end lost 4 bases, and 4 bases lay between the germline ends. CDR3 length: 12 amino acids. CDR3 loop: CASSPDPDTQYF. The CDR3 DNA reads as TGTGCCAGCTCACCAGACCCAGATACGCAGTATTTT. The complete variable domain, with remaining parts taken from reference TRBV18 and TRBJ2-3, reads NAGVMQNPRHLVRRRGQEARLRCSPMKGHSHVYWYRQLPEEGLKFMVYLQKENIIDESGMPKERFSAEFPKEGPSILRIQQVVRGDSAAYFCASSPDPDTQYFGPGTRLTVL.

The J gene is TRBJ1-6, the V gene TRBV4-1; TRBD1 matches at 8 bases. The CDR3 totals 16 residues. Trimming cost V 3 bases and J 8 bases; bases outside gene matches: 9. The germline V gene encodes CDR1 MGHRA and CDR2 YSYEKL. The CDR3 DNA reads TGCGCCAGCAGCCATCGCCGGGACAGGAGTTATTCACCCCTCCACTTT. Protein product: CASSHRRDRSYSPLHF.

The sample holds many counts of this clonotype. The chain links TRBV7-9 to TRBJ2-1, with 12 bases matching TRBD2. Germline CDR1 is SEHNR and CDR2 is FQNEAQ (reference sequence). This CDR3 is built from 17 residues. J lost 7 bases, V lost 6 bases, and 13 bases had no gene match. The CDR3 DNA sequence: TGTGCCAGCAGTCCCCGCTCGCTCACTAGCGGGGGGAATGAGCAGTTCTTC. Translation gives CASSPRSLTSGGNEQFF. Full variable domain (outside the CDR3, taken from reference TRBV7-9 and TRBJ2-1): DTGVSQNPRHKITKRGQNVTFRCDPISEHNRLYWYRQTLGQGPEFLTYFQNEAQLEKSRLLSDRFSAERPKGSFSTLEIQRTEQGDSAMYLCASSPRSLTSGGNEQFFGPGTRLTVL.

The chain employs TRBV20-1 and TRBJ2-3; no clear D gene. V was cut by 3 bases and J by 0 bases, with 10 bases left in between. The CDR3 contains 14 residues. Germline CDR1 is DFQATT and CDR2 is SNEGSKA (reference sequence). The CDR3 sequence is CSARSTPSTDTQYF. CDR3 nucleotide sequence: TGCAGTGCTAGGTCCACGCCGAGCACAGATACGCAGTATTTT.

This clonotype has ten or more counts. This chain links TRBV5-1 with TRBJ1-3; a possible D gene is TRBD1 (5 bases). CDR3 length: 15 amino acids. The germline gives CDR1 SGHRS, CDR2 YFSETQ. V was trimmed by 4 bases and J by 0 bases, leaving 11 bases between them. The CDR3 DNA reads as TGCGCCAGCAGCGAGGGGTTATACTCTGGAAACACCATATATTTT. Its translation: CASSEGLYSGNTIYF.

This clonotype came up a few times. The V and J genes are TRBV6-2 or TRBV6-3 and TRBJ2-1; no clear D. The CDR3 runs to 13 residues. V was cut by 9 bases and J by 2 bases, with 11 bases left in between. Germline CDR1 is MNHEY and CDR2 is SVGEGT. CDR3 protein: CASCTDAYNEQFF. CDR3 DNA: TGTGCCAGTTGCACAGACGCCTACAATGAGCAGTTCTTC.

The J gene is TRBJ1-1, the V gene TRBV28, with a tentative D call TRBD1 (5 bases). V shed 7 bases and J shed 3 bases, with 12 bases lying between them. The CDR3 is made up of 13 amino acids. Germline CDR1 MDHEN, CDR2 SYDVKM. CDR3 sequence reads: CASNSGDYTEAFF. The CDR3 bases are TGTGCCAGCAATTCGGGGGATTACACTGAAGCTTTCTTT.

This clonotype was detected only a few times. The rearrangement links TRBV4-3 to TRBJ2-3; perhaps D is TRBD1 or TRBD2 (5 bases each). In germline, CDR1 is LGHNA, CDR2 YSLEER. The CDR3 sequence is 16 residues long. V lost 0 bases, J lost 5 bases, and 15 bases lay in between. CDR3 DNA: TGCGCCAGCAGCCAAGAGGGGACCCCACCTCAAGATACGCAGTATTTT. This sequence encodes CASSQEGTPPQDTQYF.

V is TRBV4-2 and J is TRBJ2-7; perhaps D is TRBD1 or TRBD2 (5 bases each). Per the germline V gene, CDR1 is LGHNA and CDR2 is YNFKEQ. Trimming took off 3 bases at V and 4 bases at J, with 19 bases between the two ends. The CDR3 is 16 residues long. The CDR3 loop reads CASSQSGRTDYYEQYF. The CDR3 nucleotides read TGTGCCAGCAGCCAGTCGGGACGGACGGATTATTACGAGCAGTACTTC.

There are many counts of this clonotype. The V gene is TRBV6-5, the J gene TRBJ2-3, with TRBD2 matching 14 bases. The CDR3 is made up of 16 amino acids. Germline trimming cut 0 bases from V and 5 bases from J; bases unmatched to any gene: 1. CDR1 and CDR2 (germline): MNHEY, SVGAGI. CDR3 nucleotide sequence: TGTGCCAGCAGTTACTCCGGACTAGCGGGGGGAGATACGCAGTATTTT. Translated: CASSYSGLAGGDTQYF.